The clone carrying this T cell receptor beta chain appeared a few times. In the original workflow: Amplification with reference gene primers provided the estimates of nucleated cell counts. TCRdb keeps only in-frame clones here, not all; method: immunoSEQ multiplex PCR. D and trimming come from the DNA, and the V and J calls and clone size come from that table. This table holds 150,000 to 200,000 clones, 80% to 90% found once. CDR1 and CDR2 from the germline V gene are SNHLY and FYNNEI. This CDR3 is 16 amino acids long. V lost 1 base to trimming and J lost 2 bases; unmatched junction nucleotides: 6. The record originates from a study of blood T cell repertoires in COVID-19. Background on the study: Sites in the United States, Italy and Spain provided acute and convalescent COVID-19 samples. T cells, B-cell-depleted T cells, or PBMCs provided the cDNA or gDNA that served as material.

The sequenced sample consisted of peripheral blood. The V gene is TRBV2, the J gene TRBJ2-5; TRBD1 aligns across 8 bases. The source is a man between 60 and 70 years old with acute or convalescent COVID-19. Written as DNA, the CDR3 is TGTGCCAGCAGTGAAGACTGGACAGGGACACAAGAGACCCAGTACTTC. Translation: CASSEDWTGTQETQYF. The complete variable domain, with remaining parts taken from reference TRBV2 and TRBJ2-5, reads EPEVTQTPSHQVTQMGQEVILRCVPISNHLYFYWYRQILGQKVEFLVSFYNNEISEKSEIFDDQFSVERPDGSNFTLKIRSTKLEDSAMYFCASSEDWTGTQETQYFGPGTRLLVL.